Following are 25 T cell receptor beta chains from one sample sequenced in a study of CD8 T cells in ankylosing spondylitis. Study-level findings and limits: Ankylosing spondylitis blood seemed to carry a telltale TCR beta motif made of roughly 8 highly homologous variants.

Using its own MiXCR run on the 5' RACE reads, TCRdb lists one record per CDR3 protein. This table has approximately 400,000 distinct CDR3 sequences, 25% to 30% appearing once. No antigen has been identified for these receptors. Material for sequencing was blood, either unsorted or a sorted T cell fraction (not recorded which). The receptors come from a male donor with ankylosing spondylitis.

The chain employs TRBV5-1 and TRBJ2-2; 9 positions match TRBD2. J was trimmed by 0 bases and V by 2 bases; bases with no gene match: 2. The CDR3 extends over 16 amino acids. Germline CDR1 is SGHRS and CDR2 is YFSETQ. Here the CDR3 reads CASSFSSGTNTGELFF. In DNA form, the CDR3 reads TGCGCCAGCAGCTTTTCTAGCGGGACGAACACCGGGGAGCTGTTTTTT.

J is TRBJ1-5 and V is TRBV7-9, with D unclear. The V end lost 1 base, the J end lost 5 bases, and 9 bases lay between the germline ends. This CDR3 is built from 14 residues. Per germline, CDR1 SEHNR and CDR2 FQNEAQ (reference sequence). The CDR3: CASSLDRLDQPQHF. The CDR3 DNA reads as TGTGCCAGCAGCTTAGACCGACTCGATCAGCCCCAGCATTTT.

The gene calls are TRBV11-2 and TRBJ2-5; 9 positions agree with TRBD2. Germline assignment: CDR1 SGHAT and CDR2 FQNNGV. V lost 3 bases, J lost 4 bases, and 3 bases stayed unmatched. The CDR3 has 14 amino acids. The CDR3 region is CASSFRAGGETQYF. The CDR3 nucleotides read TGTGCCAGCAGCTTTAGAGCGGGAGGAGAGACCCAGTACTTC.

This clonotype was seen ten or more times. The rearrangement links TRBV11-2 to TRBJ2-3; D call uncertain. The V gene's germline CDR1 is SGHAT and CDR2 FQNNGV. Trimming took off 6 bases at V and 3 bases at J, with 10 bases between the two ends. The CDR3 runs 13 residues. The CDR3 sequence: CASSFPGTDTQYF. The CDR3 bases are TGTGCCAGCAGTTTCCCCGGGACAGATACGCAGTATTTT.

This clonotype has only a few counts. V and J are TRBV20-1 and TRBJ2-3; D gene uncertain. V was trimmed by 6 bases and J by 1 base, leaving 14 bases between them. Germline CDR1 and CDR2: DFQATT and SNEGSKA (reference sequence). The CDR3 covers 14 residues. CDR3 sequence: CSAELDVGTDTQYF. As DNA, the CDR3 is TGCAGTGCAGAGTTAGATGTGGGCACAGATACGCAGTATTTT.

The chain joins TRBV3-1 to TRBJ2-2; D may correspond to TRBD1 or TRBD2 (7 bases each). The CDR3 length is 14 residues. Trimming left V 4 bases short and J 5 bases short, with 11 bases between. Germline V gives CDR1 LGHDT, CDR2 YNNKEL (reference sequence). The DNA of the CDR3 is TGTGCCAGCAGCCCGCAGGGGGGGACCGGGGAGCTGTTTTTT. Translating it yields CASSPQGGTGELFF.

The chain joins TRBV18 to TRBJ1-1; D perhaps matches TRBD1 (6 bases). This CDR3 is 14 amino acids long. The V end was cut by 3 bases, the J end by 1 base, with 9 bases between. Per germline, CDR1 KGHSH and CDR2 LQKENI. The DNA for the CDR3 is TGTGCCAGCTCACCCTCGACAGGGAACACTGAAGCTTTCTTT. This encodes CASSPSTGNTEAFF.

This rearrangement joins TRBV5-1 to TRBJ2-1; tentatively, D is TRBD1 (5 bases). V lost 0 bases to trimming and J lost 5 bases, with 9 bases between them. This CDR3 spans 14 amino acids. Germline V gives CDR1 SGHRS, CDR2 YFSETQ. Written as DNA, the CDR3 is TGCGCCAGCAGCTTGGAGGGGAATAACAATGAGCAGTTCTTC. This translates into CASSLEGNNNEQFF.

The chain joins TRBV12-3 or TRBV12-4 to TRBJ1-2, with 7 bases matching TRBD1. The V and J ends lost 6 bases and 4 bases, in that order; junction bases with no gene match: 5. The CDR3 length is 13 residues. CDR3: CASRGDSRYGYTF. The CDR3 DNA follows: TGTGCCAGCAGGGGGGACAGCCGCTATGGCTACACCTTC.

The rearrangement links TRBV29-1 to TRBJ1-5; D is undetermined. Germline V gene sequence: CDR1 SQVTM, CDR2 ANQGSEA. V was shortened by 7 bases and J by 0 bases, with 7 bases between the two germline ends. The length of the CDR3 is 12 residues. CDR3 DNA: TGCAGCGCCTCCTTTAGCAATCAGCCCCAGCATTTT. Residues: CSASFSNQPQHF. Variable domain in full (rest from reference TRBV29-1 and TRBJ1-5): SAVISQKPSRDICQRGTSLTIQCQVDSQVTMMFWYRQQPGQSLTLIATANQGSEATYESGFVIDKFPISRPNLTFSTLTVSNMSPEDSSIYLCSASFSNQPQHFGDGTRLSIL.

There are a few counts of this clonotype. Written as DNA, the CDR3 is TGTGCCAGCAGCTCACACGGGGGGGAAAAAGAGACCCAGTACTTC. It yields the protein CASSSHGGEKETQYF. The chain is built from TRBV7-9 and TRBJ2-5; 8 bases agree with TRBD2. This CDR3 is 15 amino acids long. Looked up from germline, CDR1 is SEHNR and CDR2 is FQNEAQ (reference sequence). Germline trimming cut 4 bases from V and 3 bases from J; bases unmatched to any gene: 7.

This clonotype was observed a few times. The chain couples TRBV20-1 to TRBJ2-1; the D is unclear. This CDR3 has 13 amino acids. Germline values: CDR1 DFQATT, CDR2 SNEGSKA (reference sequence). Trimming took off 6 bases at V and 7 bases at J, with 16 bases between the two ends. The CDR3: CSASRPGPNEQFF. The DNA for the CDR3 is TGCAGTGCCTCTCGACCCGGCCCAAATGAGCAGTTCTTC.

The rearrangement joins TRBV6-6 to TRBJ2-3; D is possibly TRBD2 (5 bases). V shed 7 bases and J shed 2 bases, with 10 bases lying between them. Germline values: CDR1 MNHNY, CDR2 SVGAGI (reference sequence). This CDR3 has 13 amino acids. Here the CDR3 DNA reads TGTGCCAGCAAGGGAGCGTACACAGATACGCAGTATTTT. Translated, it gives CASKGAYTDTQYF.

This clonotype was recorded a few times. The chain is built from TRBV7-9 and TRBJ2-5; TRBD2 is a possible D gene (5 bases). The CDR3 consists of 14 residues. With 1 base removed from V and 2 bases from J, the gap between germline ends came to 8 bases. Germline CDR1 SEHNR, CDR2 FQNEAQ (reference sequence). CDR3 loop: CASSLVANQETQYF. DNA of the CDR3: TGTGCCAGCAGCTTAGTAGCGAATCAAGAGACCCAGTACTTC.

The chain couples TRBV12-3 or TRBV12-4 to TRBJ2-7; D gene ambiguous. CDR3 length: 14 amino acids. Trimming removed 5 bases from V and 3 bases from J, with 14 bases in between. CDR3 region: CASSPSPALYEQYF. Here the CDR3 DNA reads TGTGCCAGCAGTCCAAGCCCCGCACTCTACGAGCAGTACTTC.

CDR3 DNA: TGTGCCACCCAACTAGCGGGAGGCCTCGACAATGAGCAGTTCTTC. It specifies CATQLAGGLDNEQFF. This chain links TRBV24-1 with TRBJ2-1; 12 nucleotides align to TRBD2. CDR1 and CDR2 (germline): KGHDR, SFDVKD. With 9 bases clipped from V and 5 bases from J, the junction kept 7 bases outside the gene matches. The CDR3 has 15 amino acids.

This clonotype was seen a handful of times. The chain employs TRBV4-1 and TRBJ2-2; D is unresolved. This CDR3 region has 17 residues. Between the trimmed V and J ends, which lost 1 base and 0 bases, there was a span of 12 bases. The germline V gene has CDR1 MGHRA and CDR2 YSYEKL. In DNA, the CDR3 is TGCGCCAGCAGCCAAGTCAGAGATAACGCGAACACCGGGGAGCTGTTTTTT. Translation gives CASSQVRDNANTGELFF.

In its sample, this clonotype was seen a few times. The rearrangement uses TRBV7-2 and TRBJ1-4; 8 bases match TRBD1. The CDR3 extends over 14 amino acids. The germline V gene encodes CDR1 SGHTA and CDR2 FQGNSA. After removal of 5 bases from V and 5 bases from J, the junction contained 4 bases not matched to a gene. CDR3 in amino acids: CASSTWTGNEKLFF. For the CDR3, the DNA is TGTGCCAGCAGCACCTGGACAGGGAATGAAAAACTGTTTTTT.

With regard to this clonotype: This CDR3 is missing its conserved last phenylalanine or tryptophan, likely due to a read error. CDR3 amino acids: CASSLVGRGRNTEAFS. As DNA, the CDR3 is TGCGCCAGCAGCTTGGTAGGCAGGGGCAGGAACACTGAAGCTTTCTCT. The chain uses TRBV5-1 and TRBJ1-1, with D perhaps TRBD1 (6 bases). Trimming removed 0 bases at V and 1 base at J, with 13 bases between. The CDR3 is made up of 16 amino acids. CDR1 SGHRS and CDR2 YFSETQ come from the germline V gene.

CDR3 residues: CASSSLWGLETQYF. In DNA, the CDR3 is TGTGCCAGCAGCTCACTATGGGGGCTGGAGACCCAGTACTTC. This chain uses TRBV7-2 with TRBJ2-5; possible D gene TRBD1, 6 bases. Trimming cost V 4 bases and J 5 bases, with 14 bases left between them. CDR3 length: 14 amino acids. Germline CDR1 SGHTA, CDR2 FQGNSA.

This clonotype was counted only a few times. The chain combines TRBV12-3 or TRBV12-4 with TRBJ1-5, with 7 bases aligning to TRBD1. J lost 2 bases, V lost 5 bases, and 6 bases had no gene match. This CDR3 region has 15 residues. The chain's CDR3 is CASSVQGIGNQPQHF. CDR3 nucleotides: TGTGCCAGCAGTGTACAGGGGATAGGCAATCAGCCCCAGCATTTT.

V and J are TRBV7-8 and TRBJ1-2, with D possibly TRBD1 on 6 matching bases. V dropped 1 base and J dropped 4 bases, with 13 bases sitting between them. Germline V lookup: CDR1 SGHVS, CDR2 FQNEAQ. The CDR3 is made up of 15 amino acids. The CDR3 DNA follows: TGTGCCAGCAGCTTAGAACCCCGAGGGGGCTATGGCTACACCTTC. Translation: CASSLEPRGGYGYTF.

This sequence joins TRBV29-1 and TRBJ1-1, with a tentative D call TRBD1 (5 bases). V dropped 7 bases and J dropped 3 bases, with 18 bases sitting between them. There are 14 residues in the CDR3. CDR1 and CDR2 (germline): SQVTM, ANQGSEA. The CDR3 sequence is CSAPGVGGDTEAFF. CDR3 DNA sequence: TGCAGCGCCCCGGGGGTAGGAGGGGACACTGAAGCTTTCTTT.

The chain recombines TRBV5-6 with TRBJ2-7; the D call may be TRBD1 or TRBD2 (6 bases each). The CDR3 covers 15 residues. The germline V gene encodes CDR1 SGHDT and CDR2 YYEEEE. The germline V and J ends were trimmed by 1 base and 1 base, with 12 bases remaining between them. The CDR3 sequence: CASSLRGRLSYEQYV. The CDR3 nucleotides read TGTGCCAGCAGCTTGAGGGGGAGGCTATCCTACGAGCAGTACGTC.

The genes are TRBV5-6 and TRBJ2-2; D remains unclear. Germline V gene sequence: CDR1 SGHDT, CDR2 YYEEEE. CDR3 length equals 13 residues. With 1 base removed from V and 7 bases from J, the gap between germline ends came to 8 bases. DNA for the CDR3: TGTGCCAGCAGCTTGATGTTCGGCGGGGAGCTGTTTTTT. Protein sequence: CASSLMFGGELFF.